This TCR beta chain was sequenced in a study of a mutant IDH1 vaccine in newly diagnosed glioma. The CDR3 has 12 residues. Germline V gene sequence: CDR1 ENHRY, CDR2 SYGVKD. V lost 11 bases and J 4 bases, leaving 15 bases between the germline ends. Noted time point: week 5, during vaccination. Alongside topical imiquimod, each dose of vaccine comprised 300 ug of mutant IDH1 20-mer peptide. This clone occurred once. Antigen unknown. Profiling relied on immunoSEQ multiplex PCR, and the TCRdb table lists in-frame clones only, not all of them. The sample holds nearly 30,000 clones, roughly 90% seen once. This receptor was taken from a woman in her thirties or forties with glioma. Some clones in this sample may be carry-over from other donors' samples. V gene TRBV10-3 combines with J gene TRBJ2-7; D unresolved. The specimen was peripheral blood mononuclear cells (PBMCs), collected from a glioma patient whose treatment included an IDH1 peptide vaccine. CDR3 DNA sequence: TGTGCCTCTACGTCTCCTTCTTACGAGCAGTACTTC. It codes for CASTSPSYEQYF.